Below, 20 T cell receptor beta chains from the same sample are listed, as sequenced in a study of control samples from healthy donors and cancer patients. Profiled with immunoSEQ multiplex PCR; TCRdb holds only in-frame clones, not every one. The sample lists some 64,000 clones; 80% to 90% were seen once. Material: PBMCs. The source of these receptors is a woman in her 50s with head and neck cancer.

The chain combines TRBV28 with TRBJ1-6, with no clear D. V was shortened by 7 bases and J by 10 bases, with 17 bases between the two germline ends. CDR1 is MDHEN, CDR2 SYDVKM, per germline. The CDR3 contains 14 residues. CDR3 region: CASINHSGLSPLHF. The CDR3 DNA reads TGTGCCAGCATCAACCACTCGGGCTTATCACCCCTCCACTTT.

CDR3 sequence: CASGPGLQEETQYF. The DNA for the CDR3 is TGTGCTAGTGGGCCGGGACTTCAGGAAGAGACCCAGTACTTC. The chain combines TRBV12-5 with TRBJ2-5, with D possibly matching TRBD2 (6 bases). V was pared by 6 bases and J by 3 bases, with 14 bases between. Per germline, CDR1 LGHNT and CDR2 FRNRAP. This CDR3 has 14 amino acids.

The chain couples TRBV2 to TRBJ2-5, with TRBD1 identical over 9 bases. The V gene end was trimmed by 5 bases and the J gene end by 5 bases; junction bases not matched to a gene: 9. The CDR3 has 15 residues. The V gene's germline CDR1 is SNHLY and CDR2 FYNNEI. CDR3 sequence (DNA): TGTGCCAGCAGTTCCGGGACAGGGAATTGGGAGACCCAGTACTTC. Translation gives CASSSGTGNWETQYF.

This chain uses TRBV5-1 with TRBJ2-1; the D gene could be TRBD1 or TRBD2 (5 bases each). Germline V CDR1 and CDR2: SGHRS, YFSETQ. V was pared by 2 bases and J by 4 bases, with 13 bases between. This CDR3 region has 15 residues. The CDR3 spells CASSLRDLRYNEQFF. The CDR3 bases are TGCGCCAGCAGCTTACGGGACCTACGGTACAATGAGCAGTTCTTC.

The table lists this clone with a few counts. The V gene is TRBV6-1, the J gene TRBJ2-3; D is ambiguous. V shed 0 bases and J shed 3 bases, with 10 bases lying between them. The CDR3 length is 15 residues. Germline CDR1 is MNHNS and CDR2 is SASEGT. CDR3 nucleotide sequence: TGTGCCAGCAGTGAAGCGTTAGGAGCGACAGATACGCAGTATTTT. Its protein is CASSEALGATDTQYF.

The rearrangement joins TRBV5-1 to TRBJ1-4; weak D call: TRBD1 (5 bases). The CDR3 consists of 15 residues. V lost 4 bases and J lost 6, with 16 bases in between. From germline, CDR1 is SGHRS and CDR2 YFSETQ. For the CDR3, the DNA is TGCGCCAGCAGCCACACAGGAGGCTGGGATGAAAAACTGTTTTTT. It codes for CASSHTGGWDEKLFF.

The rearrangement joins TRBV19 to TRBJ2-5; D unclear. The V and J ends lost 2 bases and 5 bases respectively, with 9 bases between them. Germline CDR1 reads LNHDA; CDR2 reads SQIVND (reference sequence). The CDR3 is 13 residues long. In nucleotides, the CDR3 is TGTGCCAGTAGTATATCCCCATGGGAGACCCAGTACTTC. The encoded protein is CASSISPWETQYF.

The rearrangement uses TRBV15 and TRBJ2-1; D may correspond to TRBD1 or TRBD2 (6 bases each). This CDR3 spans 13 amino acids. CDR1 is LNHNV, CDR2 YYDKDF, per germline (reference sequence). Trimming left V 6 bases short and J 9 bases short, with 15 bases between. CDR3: CATSTVQGGEQFF. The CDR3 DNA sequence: TGTGCCACCAGTACAGTACAGGGAGGTGAGCAGTTCTTC.

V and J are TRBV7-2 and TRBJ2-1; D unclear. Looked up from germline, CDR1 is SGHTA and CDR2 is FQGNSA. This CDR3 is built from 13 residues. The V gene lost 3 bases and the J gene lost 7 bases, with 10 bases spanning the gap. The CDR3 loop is CASSLLWGNEQFF. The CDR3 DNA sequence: TGTGCCAGCAGCTTGTTGTGGGGTAATGAGCAGTTCTTC.

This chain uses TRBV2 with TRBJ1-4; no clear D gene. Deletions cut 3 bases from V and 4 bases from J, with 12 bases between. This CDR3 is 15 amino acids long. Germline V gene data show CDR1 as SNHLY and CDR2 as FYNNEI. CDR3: CASSESKGFNEKLFF. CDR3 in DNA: TGTGCCAGCAGTGAGTCTAAGGGCTTTAATGAAAAACTGTTTTTT.

The CDR3 DNA reads as TGTGCCAGCACCCGCGGAGGGAATGAGCAGTTCTTC. This encodes CASTRGGNEQFF. The chain joins TRBV28 to TRBJ2-1; D perhaps matches TRBD2 (6 bases). This CDR3 is built from 12 residues. V was pared by 7 bases and J by 7 bases, with 11 bases between. The germline gives CDR1 MDHEN, CDR2 SYDVKM.

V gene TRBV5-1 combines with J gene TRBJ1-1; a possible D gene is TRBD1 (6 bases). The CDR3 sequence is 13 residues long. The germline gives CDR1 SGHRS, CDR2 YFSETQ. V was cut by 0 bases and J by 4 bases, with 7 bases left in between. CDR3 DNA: TGCGCCAGCAGCTTGGCGGGGGCCACTGAAGCTTTCTTT. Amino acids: CASSLAGATEAFF. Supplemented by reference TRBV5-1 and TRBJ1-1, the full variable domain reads KAGVTQTPRYLIKTRGQQVTLSCSPISGHRSVSWYQQTPGQGLQFLFEYFSETQRNKGNFPGRFSGRQFSNSRSEMNVSTLELGDSALYLCASSLAGATEAFFGQGTRLTVV.

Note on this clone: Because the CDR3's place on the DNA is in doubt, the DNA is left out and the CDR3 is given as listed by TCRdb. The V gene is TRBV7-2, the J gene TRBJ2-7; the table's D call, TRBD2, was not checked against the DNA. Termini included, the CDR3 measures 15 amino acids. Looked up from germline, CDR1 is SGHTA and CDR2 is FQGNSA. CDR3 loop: CASILGGVGHYEQYF.

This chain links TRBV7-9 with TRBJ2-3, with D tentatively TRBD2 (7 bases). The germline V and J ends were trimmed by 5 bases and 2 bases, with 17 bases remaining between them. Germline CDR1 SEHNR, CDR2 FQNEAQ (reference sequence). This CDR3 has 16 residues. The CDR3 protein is CASSAGGGLFTDTQYF. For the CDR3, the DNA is TGTGCCAGCAGCGCTGGGGGGGGGCTGTTCACAGATACGCAGTATTTT.

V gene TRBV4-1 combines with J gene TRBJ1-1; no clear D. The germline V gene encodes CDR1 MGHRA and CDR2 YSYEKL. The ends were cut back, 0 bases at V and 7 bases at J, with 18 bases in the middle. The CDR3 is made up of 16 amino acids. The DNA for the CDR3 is TGCGCCAGCAGCCAAGATGAGGGCAAGGCAAGTATTGAAGCTTTCTTT. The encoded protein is CASSQDEGKASIEAFF.

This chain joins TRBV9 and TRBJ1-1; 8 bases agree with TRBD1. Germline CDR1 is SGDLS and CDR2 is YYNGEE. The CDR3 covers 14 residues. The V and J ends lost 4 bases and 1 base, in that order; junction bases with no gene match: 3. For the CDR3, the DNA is TGTGCCAGCAGCATAGACAGGGGGAACACTGAAGCTTTCTTT. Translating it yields CASSIDRGNTEAFF. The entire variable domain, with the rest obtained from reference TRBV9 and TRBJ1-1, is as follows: DSGVTQTPKHLITATGQRVTLRCSPRSGDLSVYWYQQSLDQGLQFLIQYYNGEERAKGNILERFSAQQFPDLHSELNLSSLELGDSALYFCASSIDRGNTEAFFGQGTRLTVV.

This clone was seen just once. The CDR3 region has the DNA TGTGCCAGCAGTGAAAACAGGGGCGCCGCCAAAAACATTCAGTACTTC. Its translation: CASSENRGAAKNIQYF. The chain employs TRBV2 and TRBJ2-4; 7 bases line up with TRBD1. The CDR3 totals 16 residues. Germline-derived CDR1 and CDR2 are SNHLY and FYNNEI. V was clipped by 2 bases and J by 1 base; unmatched bases: 5.

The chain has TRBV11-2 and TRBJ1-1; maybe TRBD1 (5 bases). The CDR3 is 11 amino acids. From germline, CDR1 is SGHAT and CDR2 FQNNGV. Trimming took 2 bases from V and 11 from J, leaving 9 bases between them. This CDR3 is CASSLQGWAFF. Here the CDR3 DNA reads TGTGCCAGCAGCTTACAGGGATGGGCTTTCTTT.

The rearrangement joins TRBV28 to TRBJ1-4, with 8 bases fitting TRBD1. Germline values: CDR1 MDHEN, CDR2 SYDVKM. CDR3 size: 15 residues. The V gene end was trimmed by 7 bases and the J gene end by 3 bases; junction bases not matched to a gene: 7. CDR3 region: CASTDRGLANEKLFF. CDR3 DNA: TGTGCCAGCACCGACAGGGGTTTAGCTAATGAAAAACTGTTTTTT.

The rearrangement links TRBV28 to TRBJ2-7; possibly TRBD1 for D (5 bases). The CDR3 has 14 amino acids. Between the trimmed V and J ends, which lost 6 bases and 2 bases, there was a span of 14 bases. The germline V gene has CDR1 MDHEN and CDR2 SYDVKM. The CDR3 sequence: CASSPSGSPYEQYF. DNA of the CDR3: TGTGCCAGCAGCCCTTCAGGGTCACCCTACGAGCAGTACTTC.